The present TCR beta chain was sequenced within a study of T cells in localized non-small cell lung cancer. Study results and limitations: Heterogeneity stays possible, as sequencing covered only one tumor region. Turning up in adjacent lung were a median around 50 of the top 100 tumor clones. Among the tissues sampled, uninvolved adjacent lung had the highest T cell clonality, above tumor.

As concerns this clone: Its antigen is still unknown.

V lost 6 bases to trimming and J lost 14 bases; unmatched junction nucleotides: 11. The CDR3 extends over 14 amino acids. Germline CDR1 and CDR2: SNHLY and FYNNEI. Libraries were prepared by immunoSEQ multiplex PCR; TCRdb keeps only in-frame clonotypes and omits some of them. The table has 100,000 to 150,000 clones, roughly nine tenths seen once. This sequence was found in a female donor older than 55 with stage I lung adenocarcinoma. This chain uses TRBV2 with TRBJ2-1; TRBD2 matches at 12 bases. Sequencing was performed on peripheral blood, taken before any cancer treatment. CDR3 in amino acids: CASSVAWTSGTEFF. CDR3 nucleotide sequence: TGTGCCAGCAGCGTAGCCTGGACTAGCGGGACGGAGTTCTTC.